These T cell receptor beta chains were read from a single sample in a study of shared clonotypes between healthy human individuals. Generated by immunoSEQ multiplex PCR, the TCRdb table keeps only in-frame clones and is missing some. The table includes 2 million to 2.5 million clones, 90% to 96% detected once. The source material was naive CD4+ T cells sorted from blood. Receptors originate from a man aged 18-30 years in good health. The CDR3 runs from the conserved cysteine through the conserved F or W. D genes are given only for firm matches. Clone size is not always given. Where it is, it says once, few, many or a class for expanded clones.

D gene: NA; clone size: NA; J gene: TRBJ2-6; V gene: TRBV7-8; CDR3 DNA: TGTGCCAGCAGCTTCTCCGGGGCCAACGTCCTGACTTTC; CDR3 protein: CASSFSGANVLTF
D gene: TRBD1; clone size: NA; J gene: TRBJ1-3; V gene: TRBV5-1; CDR3 DNA: TGCGCCAGCAGCTCCGGGACAGGGGCCAGCTCTGGAAACACCATATATTTT; CDR3 protein: CASSSGTGASSGNTIYF
D gene: TRBD2; clone size: NA; J gene: TRBJ2-3; V gene: TRBV4-2; CDR3 DNA: TGTGCCAGCAGAATGGGTAGCGGGGACACAGATACGCAGTATTTT; CDR3 protein: CASRMGSGDTDTQYF
D gene: NA; clone size: NA; J gene: TRBJ2-5; V gene: TRBV5-6; CDR3 DNA: TGTGCCAGCAGCGACGGGGCTCGGCAAGAGACCCAGTACTTC; CDR3 protein: CASSDGARQETQYF
D gene: NA; clone size: once; J gene: TRBJ1-4; V gene: TRBV5-1; CDR3 DNA: TGCGCCAGCAGGGCGGGCCTCGTTGCAACTAATGAAAAACTGTTTTTT; CDR3 protein: CASRAGLVATNEKLFF
D gene: TRBD1; clone size: NA; J gene: TRBJ2-1; V gene: TRBV5-1; CDR3 DNA: TGCGCCAGCAGCCCGAGGACAGGGGGGATCAATGAGCAGTTCTTC; CDR3 protein: CASSPRTGGINEQFF
D gene: TRBD2; clone size: NA; J gene: TRBJ2-2; V gene: TRBV14; CDR3 DNA: TGTGCCAGCAGCCAAGGACTAGCGGGGGCTTACACCGGGGAGCTGTTTTTT; CDR3 protein: CASSQGLAGAYTGELFF
D gene: TRBD2; clone size: few; J gene: TRBJ2-1; V gene: TRBV5-1; CDR3 DNA: TGCGCCAGCAGCTTGGGGACTAGCGGCTACAATGAGCAGTTCTTC; CDR3 protein: CASSLGTSGYNEQFF
D gene: NA; clone size: once; J gene: TRBJ2-1; V gene: TRBV30; CDR3 DNA: TGTGCCTGGAGTGGCCTGGCGGGGGCGATTGGTGAGCAGTTCTTC; CDR3 protein: CAWSGLAGAIGEQFF
D gene: NA; clone size: NA; J gene: TRBJ2-5; V gene: TRBV11-2; CDR3 DNA: TGTGCCAGCAGCTTAGATGGGCTAGAGGAGACCCAGTACTTC; CDR3 protein: CASSLDGLEETQYF
D gene: NA; clone size: NA; J gene: TRBJ1-1; V gene: TRBV5-1; CDR3 DNA: TGCGCCAGCAGCTTGGGTGGGGCCCCTATGAACACTGAAGCTTTCTTT; CDR3 protein: CASSLGGAPMNTEAFF
D gene: NA; clone size: NA; J gene: TRBJ1-5; V gene: TRBV30; CDR3 DNA: TGTGCCTGGAGCCCAATCCCAGGGGTCGGACAGCCCCAGCATTTT; CDR3 protein: CAWSPIPGVGQPQHF
D gene: NA; clone size: NA; J gene: TRBJ1-3; V gene: TRBV7-2; CDR3 DNA: TGTGCCAGCAGCCCCTTCCGGTCCTACTCTGGAAACACCATATATTTT; CDR3 protein: CASSPFRSYSGNTIYF
D gene: NA; clone size: NA; J gene: TRBJ2-2; V gene: TRBV9; CDR3 DNA: TGTGCCAGCAGCGTAATGGGGTCCGGGGAGCTGTTTTTT; CDR3 protein: CASSVMGSGELFF
D gene: NA; clone size: NA; J gene: TRBJ2-2; V gene: TRBV6-1; CDR3 DNA: TGTGCCAGCAGTGAATTGCAGACACCCGGGGAGCTGTTTTTT; CDR3 protein: CASSELQTPGELFF